A selection of T cell receptor beta chains follows, all from one sample in a study of vaccination effects on CD4 cells after COVID-19. For these TCRs, the target antigens are not known. Only in-frame clones appear in the TCRdb table, and some are missing; sequencing was by immunoSEQ multiplex PCR. The sample contains roughly 50,000 clones, just under 80% of which appear only once. Here the sequenced sample was CD4+ T cells from PBMCs cultured with HCoV-OC43 spike peptides, taken before COVID-19 vaccination. The receptors stem from a human donor who received a COVID-19 vaccine. Each CDR3 is given with its conserved first and last residue. The D gene is left open where the match is weak. The listing skips clone size in some rows; elsewhere it reads once, few, many or a size class.

cdr3_aa	cdr3_nt	j_call	v_call	cdr3_length	d_call	clone_size
CASSADRRGADTQYF	TGTGCCAGCAGCGCAGACAGGAGGGGGGCAGATACGCAGTATTTT	TRBJ2-3	TRBV7-2	15	.	.
CASSLGGGLDTQYF	TGCGCCAGCAGCTTGGGGGGGGGCTTAGATACGCAGTATTTT	TRBJ2-3	TRBV5-1	14	.	.
CATRTGGRETQYF	TGTGCCACCAGAACGGGGGGCAGAGAGACCCAGTACTTC	TRBJ2-5	TRBV15	13	.	few
CASSWGLATDTQYF	TGTGCCAGCAGCTGGGGATTAGCCACAGATACGCAGTATTTT	TRBJ2-3	TRBV7-3	14	.	.
CAISEVASTDTQYF	TGTGCCATCAGTGAGGTTGCTAGCACAGATACGCAGTATTTT	TRBJ2-3	TRBV10-3	14	.	.
CASSPPGPLAKNIQYF	TGTGCCAGCTCACCTCCAGGACCACTAGCCAAAAACATTCAGTACTTC	TRBJ2-4	TRBV18	16	.	.
CASNLEVNTEAFF	TGTGCCAGCAATCTAGAGGTTAACACTGAAGCTTTCTTT	TRBJ1-1	TRBV2	13	.	few
CASRRDRANTGELFF	TGCGCCAGCAGGCGGGACAGAGCGAACACCGGGGAGCTGTTTTTT	TRBJ2-2	TRBV4-3	15	.	.
CASSQSDREEMCLPREKLFF	TGCGCCAGCAGTCAAAGCGATAGGGAGGAGATGTGTCTCCCGCGAGAAAAACTGTTTTTT	TRBJ1-4	TRBV23-1	20	.	.
CASSYEGGVIDTQYF	TGTGCCAGCAGTTACGAGGGCGGGGTGATAGATACGCAGTATTTT	TRBJ2-3	TRBV6-5	15	.	.
CAFNRPNYGYTF	TGTGCCTTTAACAGGCCAAACTATGGCTACACCTTC	TRBJ1-2	TRBV30	12	.	few
CASSLGRGASGELFF	TGTGCCAGCAGCTTAGGGAGGGGGGCTTCCGGGGAGCTGTTTTTT	TRBJ2-2	TRBV7-8	15	.	once
CASSYGTGAYNEQFF	TGTGCCAGCAGCTACGGGACAGGGGCGTACAATGAGCAGTTCTTC	TRBJ2-1	TRBV7-8	15	TRBD1	.
CASSSRYNSGTEAFF	TGTGCCAGCAGTTCCCGATATAATTCGGGCACTGAAGCTTTCTTT	TRBJ1-1	TRBV27	15	.	.
CATRGVYYTEAFF	TGTGCCACCCGAGGGGTTTACTACACTGAAGCTTTCTTT	TRBJ1-1	TRBV19	13	.	.
CATSVAGSINEQFF	TGTGCCACCAGTGTTGCAGGGTCGATCAATGAGCAGTTCTTC	TRBJ2-1	TRBV24-1	14	.	once
CASSFPLGRHDTGELFF	TGTGCCAGCAGTTTCCCCCTAGGTCGCCACGACACCGGGGAGCTGTTTTTT	TRBJ2-2	TRBV27	17	.	.
CASSQDPQGYYGYTF	TGTGCCAGCAGCCAAGATCCACAGGGCTACTATGGCTACACCTTC	TRBJ1-2	TRBV3-1/TRBV3-2	15	.	.
CASRETGADTQYF	TGTGCCAGCAGGGAGACAGGGGCAGATACGCAGTATTTT	TRBJ2-3	TRBV6-5	13	TRBD1	once
CASSESGTANTEAFF	TGTGCCAGCAGTGAATCGGGGACAGCGAACACTGAAGCTTTCTTT	TRBJ1-1	TRBV25-1	15	TRBD1	.
CASSPNRAGNQPQHF	TGTGCCAGCTCACCTAACAGGGCTGGCAATCAGCCCCAGCATTTT	TRBJ1-5	TRBV18	15	.	.
CASKGTRWDYGYTF	TGTGCCAGTAAGGGGACCAGGTGGGACTATGGCTACACCTTC	TRBJ1-2	TRBV19	14	.	once
CASSYSRKANQPQHF	TGTGCCAGCAGTTACTCGCGAAAGGCAAATCAGCCCCAGCATTTT	TRBJ1-5	TRBV6-5	15	.	.
CASSQDLGRAGGYGYTF	TGCGCCAGCAGCCAAGATCTGGGCAGGGCCGGCGGGTATGGCTACACCTTC	TRBJ1-2	TRBV4-3	17	.	.
CASSAASTGNTIYF	TGTGCCAGCAGTGCCGCGTCAACTGGAAACACCATATATTTT	TRBJ1-3	TRBV2	14	.	.
CASSFRGLNTEAFF	TGTGCCAGCAGTTTCCGGGGCCTGAACACTGAAGCTTTCTTT	TRBJ1-1	TRBV6-2/TRBV6-3	14	.	.
CASSFLPRDSNEQFF	TGCGCCAGCAGCTTTTTACCCCGGGACAGCAATGAGCAGTTCTTC	TRBJ2-1	TRBV5-1	15	TRBD1	.